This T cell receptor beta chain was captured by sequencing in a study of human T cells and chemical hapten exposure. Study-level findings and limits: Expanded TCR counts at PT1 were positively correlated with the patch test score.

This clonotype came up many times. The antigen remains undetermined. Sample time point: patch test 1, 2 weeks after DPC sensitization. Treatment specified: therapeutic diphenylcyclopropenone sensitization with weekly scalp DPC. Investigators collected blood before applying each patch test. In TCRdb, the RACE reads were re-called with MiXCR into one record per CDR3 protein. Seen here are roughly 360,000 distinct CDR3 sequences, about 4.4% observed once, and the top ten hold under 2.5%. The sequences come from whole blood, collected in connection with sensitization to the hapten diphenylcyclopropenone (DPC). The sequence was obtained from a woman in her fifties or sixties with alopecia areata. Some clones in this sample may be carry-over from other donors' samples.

The CDR3 DNA is TGTGCCAGCAGCCTGACTAGCGGGAACACCGGGGAGCTGTTTTTT. Translation: CASSLTSGNTGELFF. This chain links TRBV11-3 with TRBJ2-2, with 9 bases fitting TRBD2. V shed 5 bases and J 1 base; nucleotides not matched to a gene: 2. Germline values: CDR1 SGHNT, CDR2 YENEEA. The CDR3 spans 15 residues. The whole variable domain, filled in from reference TRBV11-3 and TRBJ2-2, reads EAGVVQSPRYKIIEKKQPVAFWCNPISGHNTLYWYLQNLGQGPELLIRYENEEAVDDSQLPKDRFSAERLKGVDSTLKIQPAELGDSAVYLCASSLTSGNTGELFFGEGSRLTVL.